The following is a T cell receptor beta chain sequence with its context. The data belong to a study of blood T cell repertoires in COVID-19. Overall study context: Both acute and convalescent COVID-19 samples were obtained from the United States, Italy and Spain.

Authors' methods: For nucleated cells, counts were estimated from reference gene primer amplification. Assay: immunoSEQ multiplex PCR; the TCRdb copy retains only in-frame clones and omits some. V, J and clone size are those of that table, while D and trimming were read from the DNA. The sample has hundreds of thousands of clones, roughly 80% seen once. The CDR3 contains 14 residues. CDR1 and CDR2 (germline): SNHLY, FYNNEI. Trimming removed 4 bases at V and 5 bases at J, with 14 bases between. This rearrangement joins TRBV2 to TRBJ1-2, with a possible D match to TRBD1 (6 bases). This clonotype originated in a man older than 75 with acute or convalescent COVID-19. The source material was peripheral blood. CDR3 sequence: CASSGVGTKYGYTF. CDR3 bases: TGTGCCAGCAGTGGGGTCGGGACAAAGTATGGCTACACCTTC.